The T cell receptor beta chain under discussion was sequenced for a study of long-term antiretroviral therapy in people with HIV. Study-wide context: Samples from the earliest time points predate the 2015 immediate-ART recommendation by about a decade.

The length of the CDR3 is 16 residues. Germline CDR1 reads MNHEY; CDR2 reads SMNVEV (reference sequence). V gave up 5 bases and J gave up 8 bases; unmatched junction bases: 13. Samples were assayed with immunoSEQ v3.0 at survey level. Generated by immunoSEQ multiplex PCR, the TCRdb table keeps only in-frame clones and is missing some. The sample records roughly 25,000 clones, around three quarters being singletons. This chain uses TRBV27 with TRBJ2-4; 9 nucleotides match TRBD1. Sequenced material: unsorted PBMCs, taken 2.1 years after starting antiretroviral therapy. The source of this sequence is a man in his thirties or forties with HIV. Here the CDR3 DNA reads TGTGCCAGCAGTGGGTCCCGGGACAGGGACATACACATTCAGTACTTC. This codes for CASSGSRDRDIHIQYF.